The 12 T cell receptor beta chains below were found in one sample sequenced in a study of T cells in Graves' hyperthyroidism and ophthalmopathy. Researchers amplified the TCR beta CDR3 regions from RNA transcripts. First-round RT-PCR with HTBI primers amplified the TCR CDR3 region. Each CDR3 protein is one row after TCRdb ran MiXCR on the multiplex PCR reads. Among around 520,000 distinct CDR3 sequences, under 15% were seen once, and the ten largest hold less than 20%. Material for sequencing was blood. Every receptor here comes from a woman younger than 35 with Graves' hyperthyroidism.

This clonotype was seen ten or more times. The chain joins TRBV2 to TRBJ1-1; no clear D gene. CDR3 length: 15 amino acids. The V end lost 3 bases, the J end lost 0 bases, and 11 bases lay between the germline ends. Germline assignment: CDR1 SNHLY and CDR2 FYNNEI. The CDR3 nucleotides are TGTGCCAGCAGTGAGGCGGGAACGATGAACACTGAAGCTTTCTTT. Amino acid sequence: CASSEAGTMNTEAFF.

In its sample, this clonotype was seen a few times. The gene calls are TRBV5-1 and TRBJ1-1, with D tentatively TRBD1 (5 bases). The CDR3 is 15 amino acids. The V and J ends lost 0 bases and 0 bases respectively, with 9 bases between them. The germline V gene has CDR1 SGHRS and CDR2 YFSETQ. Here the CDR3 DNA reads TGCGCCAGCAGCTTGGACAGGTCGATGAACACTGAAGCTTTCTTT. It codes for CASSLDRSMNTEAFF. The variable domain in full, completed from reference TRBV5-1 and TRBJ1-1, reads KAGVTQTPRYLIKTRGQQVTLSCSPISGHRSVSWYQQTPGQGLQFLFEYFSETQRNKGNFPGRFSGRQFSNSRSEMNVSTLELGDSALYLCASSLDRSMNTEAFFGQGTRLTVV.

At least ten counts were recorded for this clonotype. The J gene is TRBJ2-1, the V gene TRBV3-1; no clear D gene. Trimming stripped 8 bases from V and 4 bases from J, with 12 bases between. The V gene's germline CDR1 is LGHDT and CDR2 YNNKEL (reference sequence). The CDR3 spans 13 residues. CDR3 in amino acids: CASGRGSYNEQFF. The CDR3 nucleotides read TGTGCCAGCGGACGCGGCTCATACAATGAGCAGTTCTTC.

This clonotype has a count of ten or more. V gene TRBV29-1 combines with J gene TRBJ2-7; no clear D gene. Germline V gives CDR1 SQVTM, CDR2 ANQGSEA. The CDR3 extends over 13 amino acids. V gave up 5 bases and J gave up 3 bases, with 14 bases separating them. The CDR3 nucleotides are TGCAGCGTTAAAGTCGCACAAGGCTACGAGCAGTACTTC. Amino acid sequence: CSVKVAQGYEQYF.

Many counts were recorded for this clonotype. This chain connects TRBV28 to TRBJ2-5, with D hard to call. The CDR3 has 13 amino acids. Germline values: CDR1 MDHEN, CDR2 SYDVKM. The V end was cut by 2 bases, the J end by 5 bases, with 9 bases between. This chain's CDR3 is CASSLPRAETQYF. DNA for the CDR3: TGTGCCAGCAGTTTACCTAGAGCTGAGACCCAGTACTTC.

As to this clonotype: One end of the junction fails to match germline, which may point to a read error. V and J are TRBV29-1 and TRBJ2-5; TRBD2 aligns across 11 bases. The CDR3 totals 15 residues. Germline CDR1 reads SQVTM; CDR2 reads ANQGSEA. The CDR3: CSVVEGLAAQETPYF. In DNA form, the CDR3 reads TGCAGCGTTGTGGAGGGACTAGCGGCTCAAGAGACCCCGTACTTC.

This clonotype was seen more than once but under ten times. A much larger clone differs from this one at a single base, so this may be a read error. The chain joins TRBV12-3 or TRBV12-4 to TRBJ2-1; 7 nucleotides align to TRBD2. V lost 6 bases, J lost 6 bases, and 11 bases stayed unmatched. CDR3 length equals 15 residues. The CDR3 nucleotides read TGTGCCAGCAGCACGGGACTAACACCCTTCAATGAGCAGTTCTTC. Protein sequence: CASSTGLTPFNEQFF.

This clonotype was counted between two and nine times. V gene TRBV6-1 combines with J gene TRBJ1-1, with D possibly matching TRBD1 (5 bases). V shed 9 bases and J shed 6 bases, with 14 bases lying between them. CDR1 is MNHNS, CDR2 SASEGT, per germline. The length of the CDR3 is 12 residues. CDR3 sequence reads: CASLSGTSEAFF. The CDR3 DNA reads TGTGCCAGTCTTTCCGGGACGTCTGAAGCTTTCTTT.

This clonotype was found many times. The rearrangement links TRBV2 to TRBJ1-2; the D is unclear. Looked up from germline, CDR1 is SNHLY and CDR2 is FYNNEI. The CDR3 runs to 14 residues. V was shortened by 11 bases and J by 1 base, with 17 bases between the two germline ends. The CDR3 nucleotides are TGTGCCTCTAATGGCCAATCCTTTAACTATGGCTACACCTTC. It is translated as CASNGQSFNYGYTF. The full variable domain, with the rest looked up from reference TRBV2 and TRBJ1-2, is EPEVTQTPSHQVTQMGQEVILRCVPISNHLYFYWYRQILGQKVEFLVSFYNNEISEKSEIFDDQFSVERPDGSNFTLKIRSTKLEDSAMYFCASNGQSFNYGYTFGSGTRLTVV.

This clonotype has a count of ten or more. The chain's CDR3 is CASSSGTPNYGYTF. CDR3 nucleotides: TGTGCCAGCAGTTCCGGGACACCTAACTATGGCTACACCTTC. V gene TRBV12-3 or TRBV12-4 combines with J gene TRBJ1-2; D might be TRBD1 (6 bases). V lost 4 bases to trimming and J lost 0 bases, with 9 bases between them. The CDR3 is 14 residues long.

This sequence joins TRBV19 and TRBJ2-4, with 11 bases that match TRBD2. Per germline, CDR1 LNHDA and CDR2 SQIVND (reference sequence). Germline trimming cut 5 bases from V and 3 bases from J; bases unmatched to any gene: 9. CDR3 length equals 17 residues. The CDR3 bases are TGTGCCAGTAGTTTCATAGCGGGAGGGCTTGACAAAAACATTCAGTACTTC. Its protein is CASSFIAGGLDKNIQYF.

This clonotype has more than one count but fewer than ten. This sequence joins TRBV19 and TRBJ1-1; D is unclear. The length of the CDR3 is 15 residues. V shed 5 bases and J shed 4 bases, with 17 bases lying between them. Germline values: CDR1 LNHDA, CDR2 SQIVND (reference sequence). In DNA form, the CDR3 reads TGTGCCAGTAGTTTCCTCCTGGGCCAAGGCACTGAAGCTTTCTTT. This sequence encodes CASSFLLGQGTEAFF.